Listed below are T cell receptor beta chains from one sample, sequenced in a study of blood T cell repertoires in COVID-19. Assay used: immunoSEQ multiplex PCR; TCRdb lists only in-frame clones, some missing. There are about 200,000 clones in the sample; 89% occur only once, and roughly 6.7% lies in the top ten. The sequenced sample was peripheral blood. Receptor source: a man aged 35-49 years with acute or convalescent COVID-19. The CDR3 runs from the conserved cysteine through the conserved F or W. The order of the fields is CDR3 DNA, CDR3 protein, clone size, D gene, V gene, J gene. D genes are given only for firm matches. Clone size appears in some rows only: once, few, many, or a class for an expanded clone.

DNA: TGTGCCTGGAGTTCCCAGTGGGGGGGTTACTCGTACTTC
CDR3: CAWSSQWGGYSYF
size: NA
D: TRBD2
V: TRBV30
J: TRBJ2-7

DNA: TGCAGTGCTAGTCAGGTCCAGGACTACGAGCAGTACTTC
CDR3: CSASQVQDYEQYF
size: NA
D: NA
V: TRBV20-1
J: TRBJ2-7

DNA: TGTGCCAGCAGCCAAGGAGGTAGAGCCGGCGAGCAGTACTTC
CDR3: CASSQGGRAGEQYF
size: NA
D: NA
V: TRBV3-1/TRBV3-2
J: TRBJ2-7

DNA: TGTGCCAGCAGCTTATCACCCTACGACAATGAGCAGTTCTTC
CDR3: CASSLSPYDNEQFF
size: NA
D: NA
V: TRBV11-2
J: TRBJ2-1

DNA: TGTGCCAGCAGCGTAACAGACTCTGGAAACACCATATATTTT
CDR3: CASSVTDSGNTIYF
size: NA
D: NA
V: TRBV9
J: TRBJ1-3

DNA: TGTGCCTGGACTTTCACAGGGGAAGCTTTCTTT
CDR3: CAWTFTGEAFF
size: NA
D: NA
V: TRBV30
J: TRBJ1-1

DNA: TGTGCCAGCAGCGTGACCGGGACAGGGGATCAGCCCCAGCATTTT
CDR3: CASSVTGTGDQPQHF
size: NA
D: TRBD1
V: TRBV6-5
J: TRBJ1-5

DNA: TGCGCCAGCAGCCAAGCACAGGGCTACGAGCAGTACTTC
CDR3: CASSQAQGYEQYF
size: NA
D: NA
V: TRBV4-3
J: TRBJ2-7

DNA: TGTGCCAGCAGCAATGGACACACCAATGAGCAGTTCTTC
CDR3: CASSNGHTNEQFF
size: NA
D: NA
V: TRBV5-4
J: TRBJ2-1

DNA: TGTGCCAGCAGTGATGGACTGAGAAACACCATATATTTT
CDR3: CASSDGLRNTIYF
size: NA
D: NA
V: TRBV6-1
J: TRBJ1-3

DNA: TGTGCCAGCAGCACATACAGGGGGCTTGGTGAAACCGGGGAGCTGTTTTTT
CDR3: CASSTYRGLGETGELFF
size: NA
D: TRBD1
V: TRBV7-9
J: TRBJ2-2

DNA: TGTGCCAGCTCACCACCGCCCGGGGGGATCCAAGAGACCCAGTACTTC
CDR3: CASSPPPGGIQETQYF
size: NA
D: TRBD2
V: TRBV18
J: TRBJ2-5

DNA: TGTGCCAGCAGCTTACCGGGTTCCGAATACAATGAGCAGTTCTTC
CDR3: CASSLPGSEYNEQFF
size: NA
D: NA
V: TRBV7-9
J: TRBJ2-1

DNA: TGTGCCAGCAGCTTGGGCATAAACTACGAGCAGTACTTC
CDR3: CASSLGINYEQYF
size: NA
D: NA
V: TRBV13
J: TRBJ2-7

DNA: TGTGCCAGCAGCTTGGCCAGGGGGCCAGCCGGGGAGCTGTTTTTT
CDR3: CASSLARGPAGELFF
size: NA
D: TRBD1
V: TRBV5-6
J: TRBJ2-2

DNA: TGTGCCAGCAGCCAAGATCTTGGGTTGGCGGGGGTCCGGGAGACCCAGTACTTC
CDR3: CASSQDLGLAGVRETQYF
size: NA
D: TRBD2
V: TRBV3-1/TRBV3-2
J: TRBJ2-5

DNA: TGTGCCAGCAGCCCAGGAGGCCATGGCTACACCTTC
CDR3: CASSPGGHGYTF
size: NA
D: NA
V: TRBV5-5
J: TRBJ1-2

DNA: TGCGCCAGCAGCCGCGACAGGGGGGATGCAGGCGAGCAGTACTTC
CDR3: CASSRDRGDAGEQYF
size: NA
D: TRBD1
V: TRBV5-1
J: TRBJ2-7

DNA: TGTGCCAGCAGTTCACAGGGAACGGGGGAGCTGTTTTTT
CDR3: CASSSQGTGELFF
size: NA
D: NA
V: TRBV12-3/TRBV12-4
J: TRBJ2-2

DNA: TGCGCCAGCAGCTTGGCACGGGAAAATTCACCCCTCCACTTT
CDR3: CASSLARENSPLHF
size: NA
D: NA
V: TRBV5-1
J: TRBJ1-6

DNA: TGTGCCAGCAGCCAGGGCCTTCGGCCCTACGAGCAGTACTTC
CDR3: CASSQGLRPYEQYF
size: NA
D: NA
V: TRBV13
J: TRBJ2-7

DNA: TGCGCCAGCGCCCTGGGAGGGTCCGGTAATTCACCCCTCCACTTT
CDR3: CASALGGSGNSPLHF
size: once
D: NA
V: TRBV4-1
J: TRBJ1-6

DNA: TGCGCCAGCAGTGAGTCGAGAAGCGCCGCGGTAGCCAAAAACATTCAGTACTTC
CDR3: CASSESRSAAVAKNIQYF
size: NA
D: NA
V: TRBV10-2
J: TRBJ2-4

DNA: TGTGCCAGCAGTTCCCGGACAGGCGGTAGCAATCAGCCCCAGCATTTT
CDR3: CASSSRTGGSNQPQHF
size: NA
D: TRBD1
V: TRBV28
J: TRBJ1-5

DNA: TGTGCCAGCAGCTTAGCACAGGGCAATGAGCAGTTCTTC
CDR3: CASSLAQGNEQFF
size: NA
D: NA
V: TRBV7-7
J: TRBJ2-1

DNA: TGTGCCAGCAGTGTCCGACAGGGGAGACCCTTGGGCACTGAAGCTTTCTTT
CDR3: CASSVRQGRPLGTEAFF
size: NA
D: TRBD1
V: TRBV6-1
J: TRBJ1-1

DNA: TGCGCCAGCAGCTTGGTTCCAGGGCTCATGAACACTGAAGCTTTCTTT
CDR3: CASSLVPGLMNTEAFF
size: NA
D: NA
V: TRBV5-1
J: TRBJ1-1

DNA: TGTGCCAGCAGTTTTACAGGGGGCGCGACTGAAGCTTTCTTT
CDR3: CASSFTGGATEAFF
size: NA
D: TRBD1
V: TRBV27
J: TRBJ1-1

DNA: TGTGCCAGCAGTCATCCGGGACAGCCCGACTATGGCTACACCTTC
CDR3: CASSHPGQPDYGYTF
size: NA
D: TRBD1
V: TRBV6-5
J: TRBJ1-2

DNA: TGTGCCAGCGGCCAGAACACTGAAGCTTTCTTT
CDR3: CASGQNTEAFF
size: NA
D: NA
V: TRBV28
J: TRBJ1-1

DNA: TGTGCCAGCAGCCCCCCGGGACTACACCAAGAGACCCAGTACTTC
CDR3: CASSPPGLHQETQYF
size: NA
D: TRBD2
V: TRBV7-6
J: TRBJ2-5

DNA: TGTGCCAGCTCAACCGGGACAGGGTACGACGAGCAGTACTTC
CDR3: CASSTGTGYDEQYF
size: NA
D: TRBD1
V: TRBV18
J: TRBJ2-7

DNA: TGTGCCAGTAGATTGACAGGAGGTGCCGGGGAGCTGTTTTTT
CDR3: CASRLTGGAGELFF
size: NA
D: NA
V: TRBV19
J: TRBJ2-2

DNA: TGTGCCTCTGGGGAAACAGGCCCTGGCTACGAGCAGTACTTC
CDR3: CASGETGPGYEQYF
size: NA
D: NA
V: TRBV5-4
J: TRBJ2-7

DNA: TGTGCCAGCAGCTTAGCTAGCGGTAATACGCAGTATTTT
CDR3: CASSLASGNTQYF
size: NA
D: NA
V: TRBV7-2
J: TRBJ2-3

DNA: TGCGCCAGCAGCTCCCAGGGATCTAACTATGGCTACACCTTC
CDR3: CASSSQGSNYGYTF
size: NA
D: NA
V: TRBV5-1
J: TRBJ1-2

DNA: TGTGCCAGCAGTTTGCGAGAGACCCAGTACTTC
CDR3: CASSLRETQYF
size: NA
D: NA
V: TRBV28
J: TRBJ2-5

DNA: TGTGCCAGCAGCTTAACAGGGGGAGTCAATCAGCCCCAGCATTTT
CDR3: CASSLTGGVNQPQHF
size: NA
D: TRBD1
V: TRBV5-5
J: TRBJ1-5

DNA: TGTGCCAGCAGTGAGATGAGCGGGTACAAGACCCAGTACTTC
CDR3: CASSEMSGYKTQYF
size: once
D: NA
V: TRBV2
J: TRBJ2-5

DNA: TGTGCCAGCAGCCAATTAGGGACAGGCCCAACTACCGCCTACGAGCAGTACTTC
CDR3: CASSQLGTGPTTAYEQYF
size: NA
D: TRBD1
V: TRBV4-2
J: TRBJ2-7

DNA: TGTGCCAGCAGCTCGACAGGGGGCAGCTATGGCTACACCTTC
CDR3: CASSSTGGSYGYTF
size: NA
D: TRBD1
V: TRBV5-5
J: TRBJ1-2

DNA: TGTGCCAGCACCGGGACAGGGATTCCACCCCTCCACTTT
CDR3: CASTGTGIPPLHF
size: NA
D: TRBD1
V: TRBV2
J: TRBJ1-6

DNA: TGTGCCAGCAGCTGGGACAGGGGGATTGGCTACACCTTC
CDR3: CASSWDRGIGYTF
size: NA
D: TRBD1
V: TRBV28
J: TRBJ1-2

DNA: TGTGCCACGGAGGGGGGGTTCACCTACAATGAGCAGTTCTTC
CDR3: CATEGGFTYNEQFF
size: NA
D: NA
V: TRBV7-8
J: TRBJ2-1

DNA: TGTGCCAGCAGCCGGGAAGGGGGCCGGAGCACTGAAGCTTTCTTT
CDR3: CASSREGGRSTEAFF
size: NA
D: TRBD1
V: TRBV7-2
J: TRBJ1-1

DNA: TGTGCCAGCAGATCTGAAGGGGGACAGGGGAATTCACCCCTCCACTTT
CDR3: CASRSEGGQGNSPLHF
size: NA
D: TRBD1
V: TRBV7-9
J: TRBJ1-6

DNA: TGTGCCAGCAGCCAAGGACCTAGCGGGGGGACGGGGGAGACCCAGTACTTC
CDR3: CASSQGPSGGTGETQYF
size: NA
D: TRBD2
V: TRBV4-2
J: TRBJ2-5